Ten or more counts support the clone carrying this TCR beta chain. The data were obtained in a study of T-cell reconstitution after alpha-beta-depleted transplantation in children. Germline CDR1 is SGHTA and CDR2 is FQGTGA. Trimming took 3 bases from V and 5 from J, leaving 10 bases between them. The CDR3 has 13 amino acids. Unique molecular identifiers featured in how the TCRbeta library was prepared. MiXCR, run by TCRdb on the PCR reads, gives a single entry per CDR3 protein. The repertoire consists of approximately 510,000 distinct CDR3 sequences, with around 19% occurring once and the leading ten covering roughly 3.3%.

The sample here was PBMCs from the stem cell graft donor, taken from the stem cell graft. The rearrangement uses TRBV7-3 and TRBJ2-5, with D unresolved. The clonotype comes from a human donor who donated a stem cell graft to a child with acute lymphoblastic leukemia. CDR3: CASSFYGVETQYF. As DNA, the CDR3 is TGTGCCAGCAGCTTTTACGGAGTGGAGACCCAGTACTTC.